This T cell receptor (beta chain) was captured in a study of cytotoxic CD8 clonotypes in ibrutinib-treated CLL. Study observations and caveats: A difference in sampling times existed between sustained-remission and progressing patients. Increased clonality at ibrutinib response gave way to a return toward baseline at progression.

Produced via immunoSEQ multiplex PCR; TCRdb's table is partial and in-frame only. The data contain about 160,000 clones, more than 80% of them seen just once; the ten biggest clones take up about 4.5%. V was cut by 7 bases and J by 4 bases, with 10 bases left in between. The germline V gene encodes CDR1 SGHAT and CDR2 FQNNGV. The CDR3 covers 12 residues. This clone has more than one count but fewer than ten. The antigen is not known. The specimen was PBMCs, collected after 24 months of ibrutinib treatment. V gene TRBV11-2 combines with J gene TRBJ1-2; maybe TRBD1 (6 bases). This TCR was sampled from a human donor with chronic lymphocytic leukemia. CDR3 in amino acids: CASIDRFYGYTF. CDR3 in DNA: TGTGCCAGCATCGACAGGTTCTATGGCTACACCTTC.